The present TCR beta chain was sequenced within a study of blood T cell repertoires in COVID-19. Study in general: COVID-19 samples collected from the United States, Italy and Spain covered acute and convalescent phases.

Only one count was recorded for this clone. This table comes from immunoSEQ multiplex PCR, and its TCRdb copy is limited to in-frame clones, with some not included. The profile shows tens of thousands of clones, around 78% of them singletons. The V and J ends lost 5 bases and 5 bases, in that order; junction bases with no gene match: 7. The CDR3 runs 16 residues. Germline V CDR1 and CDR2: MNHNS, SASEGT. The chain is built from TRBV6-1 and TRBJ2-2, with 11 bases lining up with TRBD2. Sequencing was carried out using peripheral blood. This TCR was sampled from a human donor in a cohort sampled during active COVID-19. As DNA, the CDR3 is TGTGCCAGCAGTCAAGGACTAGCGGGCGCTACCGGGGAGCTGTTTTTT. Translation gives CASSQGLAGATGELFF.